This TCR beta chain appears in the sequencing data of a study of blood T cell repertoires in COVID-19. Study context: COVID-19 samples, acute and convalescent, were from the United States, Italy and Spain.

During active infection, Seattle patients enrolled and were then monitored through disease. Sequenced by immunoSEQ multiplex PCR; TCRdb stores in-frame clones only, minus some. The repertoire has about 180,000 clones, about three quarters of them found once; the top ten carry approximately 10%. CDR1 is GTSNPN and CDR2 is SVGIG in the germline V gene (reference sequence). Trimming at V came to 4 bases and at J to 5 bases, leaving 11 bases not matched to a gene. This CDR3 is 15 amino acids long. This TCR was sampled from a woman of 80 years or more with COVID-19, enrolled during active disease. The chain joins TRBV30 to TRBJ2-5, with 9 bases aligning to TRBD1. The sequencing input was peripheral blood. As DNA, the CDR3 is TGTGCCTGGATGGGGACAGGGCGAGATAGCGAGACCCAGTACTTC. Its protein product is CAWMGTGRDSETQYF.